This passage covers 26 T cell receptor beta chains from one sample sequenced in a study of CD8+CD57+ T cells in acquired aplastic anemia. The study profiled TCR beta VDJ and CDR3 using genomic DNA as template. TCRdb re-derived calls from the reads in MiXCR, one entry per CDR3 protein. The table shows under 200,000 distinct CDR3 sequences, with roughly 50% occurring only once. Whoever was chosen for sequencing had shown CD8+CD57+ cell expansion by flow cytometry. Sequenced sample: sorted CD4+, CD8+, or CD8+CD57+ T cells (not recorded which) from PBMCs. The source is a human donor with aplastic anemia.

The chain employs TRBV19 and TRBJ1-6, with D possibly being TRBD1 (5 bases). CDR3 length: 15 residues. The ends were cut back, 6 bases at V and 5 bases at J, with 14 bases in the middle. Germline-derived CDR1 and CDR2 are LNHDA and SQIVND (reference sequence). The CDR3 is CASSQRDRDNSPLHF. The DNA of the CDR3 is TGTGCCAGTAGCCAACGGGACCGGGATAATTCACCCCTCCACTTT.

This clonotype was recorded at least ten times. The V gene is TRBV27, the J gene TRBJ2-5; D tentatively fits TRBD1 or TRBD2 (5 bases each). The V end lost 7 bases, the J end lost 6 bases, and 18 bases lay between the germline ends. The CDR3 runs 14 residues. CDR1 and CDR2 (germline): MNHEY, SMNVEV (reference sequence). The CDR3: CASKGSGPGKTQYF. In nucleotides, the CDR3 is TGTGCCAGCAAGGGGAGCGGACCGGGAAAGACCCAGTACTTC.

This clonotype was seen only a few times. This chain connects TRBV20-1 to TRBJ1-2; D unresolved. Germline assignment: CDR1 DFQATT and CDR2 SNEGSKA (reference sequence). V shed 6 bases and J shed 4 bases, with 12 bases lying between them. This CDR3 is built from 12 residues. DNA of the CDR3: TGCAGTGCACTTCTCGAACTCTATGGCTACACCTTC. Its protein product is CSALLELYGYTF.

The chain has TRBV2 and TRBJ2-7, with D perhaps being TRBD1 or TRBD2 (5 bases each). The CDR3 spans 14 residues. Germline CDR1 reads SNHLY; CDR2 reads FYNNEI. V dropped 3 bases and J dropped 2 bases, with 11 bases sitting between them. The CDR3 loop reads CASSDRGRAYEQYF. The CDR3 region has the DNA TGTGCCAGCAGTGATCGGGGCAGGGCCTACGAGCAGTACTTC.

The chain recombines TRBV10-3 with TRBJ2-5; D possibly corresponds to TRBD1 (6 bases). CDR3 length equals 15 residues. Trimming pared 3 bases from V and 4 bases from J, leaving 15 bases between. Germline V gene lookup returns CDR1 ENHRY and CDR2 SYGVKD. In DNA form, the CDR3 reads TGTGCCATCAGTGACCAAGGGGGTAGGGGAGAGACCCAGTACTTC. This encodes CAISDQGGRGETQYF.

This chain joins TRBV2 and TRBJ2-5, with a tentative D call TRBD1 (5 bases). Trimming removed 1 base at V and 5 bases at J, with 17 bases between. CDR3 size: 16 residues. Germline CDR1 is SNHLY and CDR2 is FYNNEI. DNA of the CDR3: TGTGCCAGCAGTGAAGAAACGGTCAGGGTTGGGGAGACCCAGTACTTC. Protein: CASSEETVRVGETQYF.

The V call is TRBV5-6, the J call TRBJ1-6; possible D gene TRBD1, 5 bases. This CDR3 comprises 16 residues. Germline V gene sequence: CDR1 SGHDT, CDR2 YYEEEE. The V end was cut by 4 bases, the J end by 9 bases, with 20 bases between. Here the CDR3 reads CASSQFGRGIGSPLHF. The CDR3 DNA follows: TGTGCCAGCAGCCAGTTCGGACGGGGGATCGGTTCACCCCTCCACTTT.

This chain connects TRBV2 to TRBJ2-1; 9 bases fit TRBD2. The junction had 4 bases not matched to a gene; V was cut back by 8 bases and J by 5 bases. CDR1 is SNHLY, CDR2 FYNNEI, per germline. This CDR3 is built from 13 residues. CDR3 amino acids: CASGTSCNNEQFF. CDR3 nucleotides: TGTGCCAGCGGGACTAGCTGTAACAATGAGCAGTTCTTC. The full variable domain, in which reference TRBV2 and TRBJ2-1 provide the parts outside the CDR3, is EPEVTQTPSHQVTQMGQEVILRCVPISNHLYFYWYRQILGQKVEFLVSFYNNEISEKSEIFDDQFSVERPDGSNFTLKIRSTKLEDSAMYFCASGTSCNNEQFFGPGTRLTVL.

The V gene is TRBV6-1, the J gene TRBJ1-6; D remains ambiguous. CDR1 is MNHNS, CDR2 SASEGT, per germline. The V end was cut by 6 bases, the J end by 8 bases, with 8 bases between. The CDR3 extends over 12 amino acids. The CDR3 nucleotides read TGTGCCAGCAGGGACGGGGATTCACCCCTCCACTTT. It codes for CASRDGDSPLHF.

The gene calls are TRBV12-3 or TRBV12-4 and TRBJ2-7; a weak D match, TRBD1 (7 bases). CDR3 size: 14 residues. Trimming removed 1 base at V and 3 bases at J, with 10 bases between. In DNA, the CDR3 is TGTGCCAGCAGTTTAGGGAGGGGGCTCTACGAGCAGTACTTC. Its translation is CASSLGRGLYEQYF.

At least ten counts were recorded for this clonotype. The CDR3 region has the DNA TGTGCCAGTTCGGACAGCAGAAGTCTTCAAGAGACCCAGTACTTC. Encoded protein: CASSDSRSLQETQYF. This chain connects TRBV10-3 to TRBJ2-5; D might be TRBD1 (6 bases). The CDR3 sequence is 15 residues long. Germline CDR1 reads ENHRY; CDR2 reads SYGVKD. V was cut by 10 bases and J by 2 bases, with 20 bases left in between.

There are a few counts of this clonotype. The V gene is TRBV14, the J gene TRBJ2-3; unclear D gene. Trimming cost V 5 bases and J 5 bases, with 8 bases left between them. CDR1 and CDR2 from the germline V gene are SGHDN and FVKESK. This CDR3 has 12 residues. CDR3 residues: CASSLSRDTQYF. Written as DNA, the CDR3 is TGTGCCAGCAGCTTGAGTAGAGATACGCAGTATTTT. Full variable domain (remainder filled in from reference TRBV14 and TRBJ2-3): EAGVTQFPSHSVIEKGQTVTLRCDPISGHDNLYWYRRVMGKEIKFLLHFVKESKQDESGMPNNRFLAERTGGTYSTLKVQPAELEDSGVYFCASSLSRDTQYFGPGTRLTVL.

V and J are TRBV7-9 and TRBJ2-7; D might be TRBD2 (5 bases). The germline CDR1 and CDR2 sequences are SEHNR and FQNEAQ (reference sequence). V was pared by 4 bases and J by 2 bases, with 9 bases between. The CDR3 is 13 amino acids. The CDR3 region has the DNA TGTGCCAGCAGCTCTCCGGGGACCTACGAGCAGTACTTC. This gives the protein CASSSPGTYEQYF.

This chain connects TRBV7-8 to TRBJ2-7; TRBD2 agrees at 7 bases. With V trimmed by 3 bases and J by 3 bases, 5 bases remained unmatched. Looked up from germline, CDR1 is SGHVS and CDR2 is FQNEAQ. The CDR3 is made up of 14 amino acids. CDR3 amino acids: CASSFGLADYEQYF. In DNA form, the CDR3 reads TGTGCCAGCAGCTTTGGGCTAGCGGACTACGAGCAGTACTTC.

This chain links TRBV29-1 with TRBJ2-7; the D gene is possibly TRBD2 (5 bases). Trimming cost V 7 bases and J 2 bases, with 12 bases left between them. Germline V lookup: CDR1 SQVTM, CDR2 ANQGSEA. CDR3 length: 12 residues. The CDR3 sequence: CSDRKRAYEQYF. CDR3 sequence (DNA): TGCAGCGACCGGAAGAGGGCCTACGAGCAGTACTTC.

This clonotype was seen at least ten times. The chain joins TRBV5-6 to TRBJ1-1; 9 bases fit TRBD1. The CDR3 runs 16 residues. From germline, CDR1 is SGHDT and CDR2 YYEEEE. J lost 6 bases, V lost 4 bases, and 13 bases had no gene match. CDR3 sequence: CASSGRPGQGRAEAFF. CDR3 sequence (DNA): TGTGCCAGCAGCGGACGGCCGGGACAGGGTCGCGCTGAAGCTTTCTTT.

The rearrangement joins TRBV20-1 to TRBJ1-5; 10 positions agree with TRBD1. V lost 5 bases, J lost 7 bases, and 11 bases stayed unmatched. The CDR3 is 15 amino acids. CDR1 and CDR2 (germline): DFQATT, SNEGSKA (reference sequence). For the CDR3, the DNA is TGCAGTGCTCCTAAGACAGGGGGCGAAGGGCAGCCCCAGCATTTT. Residues: CSAPKTGGEGQPQHF.

V is TRBV20-1 and J is TRBJ2-7; TRBD2 might be the D (6 bases). Between the trimmed V and J ends, which lost 0 bases and 5 bases, there was a span of 14 bases. The CDR3 extends over 14 amino acids. Germline V gene sequence: CDR1 DFQATT, CDR2 SNEGSKA (reference sequence). The CDR3 protein is CSARDPSGVNEQYF. Here the CDR3 DNA reads TGCAGTGCTAGAGATCCTTCGGGAGTTAACGAGCAGTACTTC.

The chain joins TRBV29-1 to TRBJ2-1; TRBD2 matches 11 bases. This CDR3 is 15 amino acids long. Trimming took 5 bases from V and 9 from J; bases not matched to a gene: 12. Germline CDR1 is SQVTM and CDR2 is ANQGSEA. CDR3 sequence: CSVRASGRHWGEQFF. For the CDR3, the DNA is TGCAGCGTTAGGGCTAGCGGGAGGCACTGGGGTGAGCAGTTCTTC.

A single count supports this clonotype. J is TRBJ1-2 and V is TRBV11-2; D unresolved. The CDR3 spans 16 residues. V gave up 5 bases and J gave up 4 bases, with 20 bases separating them. Germline CDR1 SGHAT, CDR2 FQNNGV. This CDR3 reads CASSRANLAAPYGYTF. In DNA, the CDR3 is TGTGCCAGCAGCCGAGCCAACTTAGCGGCTCCCTATGGCTACACCTTC.

The chain has TRBV10-3 and TRBJ1-2, with D possibly being TRBD1 (5 bases). Trimming took off 4 bases at V and 4 bases at J, with 16 bases between the two ends. CDR1 is ENHRY and CDR2 is SYGVKD in the germline V gene. The CDR3 is 15 amino acids. CDR3 region: CAISAPGSGGYGYTF. CDR3 DNA sequence: TGTGCCATCAGTGCCCCTGGTAGCGGGGGCTATGGCTACACCTTC.

On this clonotype: A much larger clone differs from this one at a single base, so this may be a read error. The chain couples TRBV5-1 to TRBJ2-7, with D tentatively TRBD1 (6 bases). Germline assignment: CDR1 SGHRS and CDR2 YFSETQ. This CDR3 region has 11 residues. The CDR3 here is CASTGSSEQCF. The CDR3 nucleotides are TGCGCCAGTACAGGGTCCTCCGAGCAGTGCTTC.

This chain links TRBV11-1 with TRBJ2-3; possibly TRBD2 for D (5 bases). Per germline, CDR1 SGHAT and CDR2 FQDESV (reference sequence). The CDR3 length is 16 residues. Deletions cut 5 bases from V and 1 base from J, with 16 bases between. CDR3 sequence: CASSPKVGRGTDTQYF. CDR3 nucleotides: TGTGCCAGCAGCCCTAAGGTTGGGCGGGGCACAGATACGCAGTATTTT.

This clonotype showed up many times. The chain uses TRBV2 and TRBJ2-5; 12 bases line up with TRBD1. This CDR3 has 16 amino acids. CDR1 is SNHLY, CDR2 FYNNEI, per germline. V gave up 7 bases and J gave up 1 base; unmatched junction bases: 7. The CDR3 nucleotides are TGTGCCAGCACACTCCGGGACAGGGGGCTCCAAGAGACCCAGTACTTC. Its translation: CASTLRDRGLQETQYF.

This chain joins TRBV7-2 and TRBJ2-3; D remains unclear. The CDR3 length is 13 residues. V dropped 2 bases and J dropped 6 bases, with 9 bases sitting between them. In germline, CDR1 is SGHTA, CDR2 FQGNSA. CDR3 DNA sequence: TGTGCCAGCAGCTTATTCACCGTGGATACGCAGTATTTT. Residues: CASSLFTVDTQYF.

The chain has TRBV2 and TRBJ1-2, with unresolved D. V was cut by 2 bases and J by 4 bases, with 8 bases left in between. The CDR3 spans 13 residues. CDR1 SNHLY and CDR2 FYNNEI come from the germline V gene. CDR3 nucleotides: TGTGCCAGCAGTGAACACATCGTCTATGGCTACACCTTC. Translated: CASSEHIVYGYTF.